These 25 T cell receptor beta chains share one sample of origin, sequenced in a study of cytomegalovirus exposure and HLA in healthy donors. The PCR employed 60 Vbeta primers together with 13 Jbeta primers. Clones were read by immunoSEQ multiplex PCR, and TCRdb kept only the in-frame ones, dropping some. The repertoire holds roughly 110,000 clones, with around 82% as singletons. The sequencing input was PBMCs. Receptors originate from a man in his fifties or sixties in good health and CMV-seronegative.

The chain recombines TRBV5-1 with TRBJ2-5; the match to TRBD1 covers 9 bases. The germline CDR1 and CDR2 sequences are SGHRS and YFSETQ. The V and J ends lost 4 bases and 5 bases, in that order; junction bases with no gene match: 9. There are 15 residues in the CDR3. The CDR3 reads CASSPPQGAGETQYF. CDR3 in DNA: TGCGCCAGCAGCCCACCACAGGGGGCTGGTGAGACCCAGTACTTC.

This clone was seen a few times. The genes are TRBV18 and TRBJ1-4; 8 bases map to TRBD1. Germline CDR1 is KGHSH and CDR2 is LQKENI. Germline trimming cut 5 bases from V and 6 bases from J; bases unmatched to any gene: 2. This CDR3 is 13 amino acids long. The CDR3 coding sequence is TGTGCCAGCTCATCGGGACAGGATGAAAAACTGTTTTTT. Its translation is CASSSGQDEKLFF.

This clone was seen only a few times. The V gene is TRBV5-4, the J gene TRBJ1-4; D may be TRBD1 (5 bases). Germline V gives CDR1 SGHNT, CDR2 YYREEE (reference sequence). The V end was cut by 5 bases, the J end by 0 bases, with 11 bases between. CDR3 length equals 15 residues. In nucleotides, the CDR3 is TGTGCCAGCAGTCCCGGGGGAGCAACTAATGAAAAACTGTTTTTT. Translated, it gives CASSPGGATNEKLFF.

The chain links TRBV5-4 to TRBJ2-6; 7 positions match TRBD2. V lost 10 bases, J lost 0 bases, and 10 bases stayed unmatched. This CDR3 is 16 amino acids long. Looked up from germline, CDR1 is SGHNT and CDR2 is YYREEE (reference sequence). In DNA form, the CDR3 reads TGTGCCTTTAAGCGGGATTACCGCTCTGGGGCCAACGTCCTGACTTTC. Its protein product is CAFKRDYRSGANVLTF.

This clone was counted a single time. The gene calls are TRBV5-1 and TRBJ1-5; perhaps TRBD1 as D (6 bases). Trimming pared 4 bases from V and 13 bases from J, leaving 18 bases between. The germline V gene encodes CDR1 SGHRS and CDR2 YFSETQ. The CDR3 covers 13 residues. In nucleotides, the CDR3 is TGCGCCAGCAGCGCCGAACCCCGGGACACTCAGCATTTT. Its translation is CASSAEPRDTQHF.

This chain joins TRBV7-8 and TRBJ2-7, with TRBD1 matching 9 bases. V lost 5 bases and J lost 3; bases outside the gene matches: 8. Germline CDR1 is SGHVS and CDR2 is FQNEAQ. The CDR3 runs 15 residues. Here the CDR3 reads CASSLEQGAVYEQYV. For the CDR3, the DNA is TGTGCCAGCAGCCTAGAACAGGGGGCGGTCTACGAGCAGTACGTC.

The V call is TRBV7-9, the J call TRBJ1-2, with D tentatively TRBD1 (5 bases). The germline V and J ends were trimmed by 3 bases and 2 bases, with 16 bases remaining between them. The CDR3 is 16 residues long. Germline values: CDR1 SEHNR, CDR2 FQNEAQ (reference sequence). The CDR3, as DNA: TGTGCCAGCAGCTTTCTCTACCGCAGGGCCAACTATGGCTACACCTTC. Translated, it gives CASSFLYRRANYGYTF.

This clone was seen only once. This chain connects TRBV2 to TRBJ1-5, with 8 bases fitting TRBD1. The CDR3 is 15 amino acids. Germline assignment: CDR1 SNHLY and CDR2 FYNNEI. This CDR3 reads CASRQGAIRNQPQHF. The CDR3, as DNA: TGTGCTAGTCGGCAGGGGGCGATACGCAATCAGCCCCAGCATTTT. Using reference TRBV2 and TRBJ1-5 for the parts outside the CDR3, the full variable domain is EPEVTQTPSHQVTQMGQEVILRCVPISNHLYFYWYRQILGQKVEFLVSFYNNEISEKSEIFDDQFSVERPDGSNFTLKIRSTKLEDSAMYFCASRQGAIRNQPQHFGDGTRLSIL.

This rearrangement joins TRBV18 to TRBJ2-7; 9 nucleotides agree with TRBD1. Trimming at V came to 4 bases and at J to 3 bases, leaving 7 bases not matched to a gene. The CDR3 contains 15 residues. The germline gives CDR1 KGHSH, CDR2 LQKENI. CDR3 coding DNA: TGTGCCAGCTCACTAGCCGGGACAGGGCTCTACGAGCAGTACGTC. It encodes CASSLAGTGLYEQYV.

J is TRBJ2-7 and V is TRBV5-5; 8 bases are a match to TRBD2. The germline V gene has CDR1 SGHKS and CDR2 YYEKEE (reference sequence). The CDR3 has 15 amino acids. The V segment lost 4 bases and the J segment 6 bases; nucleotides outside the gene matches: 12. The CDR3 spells CASSPTGGAVPEQYF. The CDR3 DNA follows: TGTGCCAGCAGCCCGACGGGGGGGGCAGTACCCGAGCAGTACTTC.

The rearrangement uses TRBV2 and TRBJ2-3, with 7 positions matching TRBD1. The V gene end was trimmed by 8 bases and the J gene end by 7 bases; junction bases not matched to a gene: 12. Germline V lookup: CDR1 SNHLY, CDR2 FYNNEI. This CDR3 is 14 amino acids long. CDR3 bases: TGTGCCAGCGCCTTCGACAGGGACAGCTATACGCAGTATTTT. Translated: CASAFDRDSYTQYF.

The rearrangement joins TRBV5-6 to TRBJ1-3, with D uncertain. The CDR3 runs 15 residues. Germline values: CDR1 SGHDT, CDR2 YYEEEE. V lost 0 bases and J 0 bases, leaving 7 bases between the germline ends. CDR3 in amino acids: CASSLGSVSGNTIYF. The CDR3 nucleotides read TGTGCCAGCAGCTTGGGTTCCGTCTCTGGAAACACCATATATTTT.

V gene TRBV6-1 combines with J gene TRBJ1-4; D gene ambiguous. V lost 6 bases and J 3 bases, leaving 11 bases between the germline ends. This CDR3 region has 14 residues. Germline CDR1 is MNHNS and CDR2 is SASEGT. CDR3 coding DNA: TGTGCCAGCAGCCCGGGATCTGCTAATGAAAAACTGTTTTTT. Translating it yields CASSPGSANEKLFF.

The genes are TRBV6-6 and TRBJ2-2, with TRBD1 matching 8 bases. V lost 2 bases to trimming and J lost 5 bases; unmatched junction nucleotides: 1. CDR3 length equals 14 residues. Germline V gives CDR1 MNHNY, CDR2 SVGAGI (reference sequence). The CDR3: CASSYRTGTGELFF. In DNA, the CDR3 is TGTGCCAGCAGTTACCGGACAGGGACCGGGGAGCTGTTTTTT.

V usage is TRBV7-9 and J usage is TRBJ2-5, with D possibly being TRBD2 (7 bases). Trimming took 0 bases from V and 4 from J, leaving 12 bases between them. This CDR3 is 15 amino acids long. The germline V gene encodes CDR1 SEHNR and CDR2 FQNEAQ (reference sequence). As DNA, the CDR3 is TGTGCCAGCAGCTTAGCGGGAGGGGGAGGAGAGACCCAGTACTTC. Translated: CASSLAGGGGETQYF. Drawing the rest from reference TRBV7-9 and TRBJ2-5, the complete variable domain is DTGVSQNPRHKITKRGQNVTFRCDPISEHNRLYWYRQTLGQGPEFLTYFQNEAQLEKSRLLSDRFSAERPKGSFSTLEIQRTEQGDSAMYLCASSLAGGGGETQYFGPGTRLLVL.

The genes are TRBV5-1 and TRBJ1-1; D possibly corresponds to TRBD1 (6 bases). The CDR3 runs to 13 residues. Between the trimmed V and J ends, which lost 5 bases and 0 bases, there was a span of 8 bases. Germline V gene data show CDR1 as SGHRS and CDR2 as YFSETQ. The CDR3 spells CASRQGLNTEAFF. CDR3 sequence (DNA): TGCGCCAGCAGACAGGGATTGAACACTGAAGCTTTCTTT.

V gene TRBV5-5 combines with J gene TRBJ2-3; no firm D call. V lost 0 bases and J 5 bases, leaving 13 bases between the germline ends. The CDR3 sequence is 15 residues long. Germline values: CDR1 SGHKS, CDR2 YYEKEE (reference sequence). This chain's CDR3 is CASSLEPHGRDTQYF. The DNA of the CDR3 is TGTGCCAGCAGCTTGGAGCCCCACGGTAGAGATACGCAGTATTTT.

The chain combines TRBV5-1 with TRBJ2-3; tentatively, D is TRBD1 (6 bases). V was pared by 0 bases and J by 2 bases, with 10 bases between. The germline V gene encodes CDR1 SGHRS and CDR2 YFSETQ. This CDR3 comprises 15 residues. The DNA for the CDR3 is TGCGCCAGCAGCTTGGGTCCAGGGGCCACAGATACGCAGTATTTT. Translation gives CASSLGPGATDTQYF.

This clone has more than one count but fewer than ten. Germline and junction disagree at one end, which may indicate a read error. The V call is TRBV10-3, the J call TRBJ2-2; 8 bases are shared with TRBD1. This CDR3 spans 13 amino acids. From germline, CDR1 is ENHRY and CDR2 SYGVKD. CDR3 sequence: CAVRGLGTGELFF. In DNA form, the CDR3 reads TGTGCCGTCAGGGGGCTTGGCACCGGGGAGCTGTTTTTT.

This CDR3 reads CASSRQGAYGGYTF. CDR3 nucleotide sequence: TGTGCCAGCAGTCGTCAGGGGGCATACGGTGGCTACACCTTC. The V call is TRBV28, the J call TRBJ1-2; 8 nucleotides align to TRBD1. Trimming removed 5 bases from V and 7 bases from J; junction bases left unmatched: 9. This CDR3 has 14 residues. Per the germline V gene, CDR1 is MDHEN and CDR2 is SYDVKM.

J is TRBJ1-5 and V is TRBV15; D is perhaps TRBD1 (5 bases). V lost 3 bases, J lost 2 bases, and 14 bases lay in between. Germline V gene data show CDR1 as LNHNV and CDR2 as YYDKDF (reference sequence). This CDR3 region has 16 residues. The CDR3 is CATSRTGGNGNQPQHF. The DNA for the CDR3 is TGTGCCACCAGCAGGACCGGGGGGAATGGCAATCAGCCCCAGCATTTT.

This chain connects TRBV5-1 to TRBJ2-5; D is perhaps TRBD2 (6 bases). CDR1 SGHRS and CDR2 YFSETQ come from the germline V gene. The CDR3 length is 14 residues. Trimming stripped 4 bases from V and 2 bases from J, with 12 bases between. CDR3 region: CASSPGAGQETQYF. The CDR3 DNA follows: TGCGCCAGCAGCCCGGGCGCGGGACAAGAGACCCAGTACTTC.

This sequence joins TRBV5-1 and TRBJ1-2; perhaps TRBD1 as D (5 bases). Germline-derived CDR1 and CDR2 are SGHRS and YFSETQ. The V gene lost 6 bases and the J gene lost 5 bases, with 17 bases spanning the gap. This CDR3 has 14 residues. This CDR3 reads CASNPGTLGYGYTF. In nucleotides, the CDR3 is TGCGCCAGCAATCCAGGGACTCTAGGGTATGGCTACACCTTC.

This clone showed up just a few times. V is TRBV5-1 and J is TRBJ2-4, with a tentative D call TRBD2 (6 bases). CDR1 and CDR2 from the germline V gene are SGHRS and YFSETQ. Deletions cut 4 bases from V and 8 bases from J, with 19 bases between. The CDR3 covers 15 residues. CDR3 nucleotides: TGCGCCAGCAGCCTCGGGGGAGAATTGTTAGACATTCAGTACTTC. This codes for CASSLGGELLDIQYF.

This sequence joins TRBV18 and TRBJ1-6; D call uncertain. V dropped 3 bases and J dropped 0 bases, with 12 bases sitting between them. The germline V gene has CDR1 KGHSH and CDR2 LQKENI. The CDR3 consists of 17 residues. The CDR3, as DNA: TGTGCCAGCTCACCCATCCCCAAGAGCTCCTATAATTCACCCCTCCACTTT. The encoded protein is CASSPIPKSSYNSPLHF.